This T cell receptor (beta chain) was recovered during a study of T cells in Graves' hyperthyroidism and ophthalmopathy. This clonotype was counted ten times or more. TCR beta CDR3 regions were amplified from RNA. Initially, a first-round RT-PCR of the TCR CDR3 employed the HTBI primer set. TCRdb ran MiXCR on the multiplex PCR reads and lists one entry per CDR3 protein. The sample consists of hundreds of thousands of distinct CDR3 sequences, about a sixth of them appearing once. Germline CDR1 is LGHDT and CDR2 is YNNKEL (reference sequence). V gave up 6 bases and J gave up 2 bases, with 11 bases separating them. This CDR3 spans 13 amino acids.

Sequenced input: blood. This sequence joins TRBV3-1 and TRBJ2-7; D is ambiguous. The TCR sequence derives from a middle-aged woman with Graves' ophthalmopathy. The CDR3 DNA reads TGTGCCAGCAGTCGAAATAGTGCCTACGAGCAGTACTTC. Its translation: CASSRNSAYEQYF.